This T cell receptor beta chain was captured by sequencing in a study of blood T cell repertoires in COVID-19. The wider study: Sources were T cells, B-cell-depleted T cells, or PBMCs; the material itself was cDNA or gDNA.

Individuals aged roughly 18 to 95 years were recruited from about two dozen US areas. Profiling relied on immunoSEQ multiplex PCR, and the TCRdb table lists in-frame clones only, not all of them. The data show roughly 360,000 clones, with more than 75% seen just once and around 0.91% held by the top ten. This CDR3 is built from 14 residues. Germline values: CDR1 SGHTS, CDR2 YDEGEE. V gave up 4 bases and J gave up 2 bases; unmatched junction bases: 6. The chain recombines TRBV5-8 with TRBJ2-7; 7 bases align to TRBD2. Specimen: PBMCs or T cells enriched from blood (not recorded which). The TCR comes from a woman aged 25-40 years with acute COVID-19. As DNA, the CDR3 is TGTGCCAGCAGCGACCCGGGGGGAACCTACGAGCAGTACTTC. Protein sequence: CASSDPGGTYEQYF.